Described below is a single T cell receptor beta chain sequence and its context. Assay: immunoSEQ multiplex PCR; the TCRdb copy retains only in-frame clones and omits some. The sample shows 60,000 to 75,000 clones, over 75% of them seen only once. This CDR3 is built from 14 residues. J was trimmed by 4 bases and V by 9 bases; bases with no gene match: 8. CDR1 SGHNT and CDR2 YYREEE come from the germline V gene (reference sequence). This sample is drawn from a study of control samples from healthy donors and cancer patients. The chain uses TRBV5-4 and TRBJ2-3; 10 bases line up with TRBD2. The sample was PBMCs. The receptor comes from a woman between 50 and 59 years old with head and neck cancer. The CDR3 bases are TGTGCCACCTTCAGCGGGGGGGGCCCAGATACGCAGTATTTT. Its protein product is CATFSGGGPDTQYF.